This T cell receptor beta chain was obtained from a study of human CD8 memory T cell subsets. By share, this clonotype ranks as medium-sized (0.01 to 0.1%). UMI-labeled 5' RACE generated the TCR beta libraries. TCRdb re-called the 5' RACE reads with MiXCR, one entry per CDR3 protein. The data show about 7,900 distinct CDR3 sequences, about 3.9% seen once. The CDR3 loop spans 16 amino acids. The V gene end was trimmed by 1 base and the J gene end by 3 bases; junction bases not matched to a gene: 8. Germline V gives CDR1 LGHNA, CDR2 YSLEER. The clonotype comes from a human donor in good health. Sequenced input: CD8+ T cells from PBMCs. This rearrangement joins TRBV4-3 to TRBJ2-7, with 8 positions matching TRBD2. CDR3 coding DNA: TGCGCCAGCAGCCAAGGAGTGGGCACTAGCGGCTACGAGCAGTACTTC. Protein product: CASSQGVGTSGYEQYF.